The sequence of this T cell receptor beta chain was determined in a study of blood T cell repertoires in COVID-19. Overall study context: Specimens from acute and convalescent COVID-19 originated in the United States, Italy and Spain. Sources were T cells, B-cell-depleted T cells, or PBMCs; the material itself was cDNA or gDNA.

Under the authors' procedure: Researchers report that nucleated cell counts were estimated from reference gene primer amplification. The protocol was immunoSEQ multiplex PCR, while the TCRdb copy is restricted to in-frame clones and leaves out a portion. The DNA gave D and trimming, while V, J and clone size come from that table. The table records roughly 260,000 clones, around 86% of them present only once. Germline CDR1 reads LGHDT; CDR2 reads YNNKEL (reference sequence). The CDR3 is 14 amino acids. With 9 bases clipped from V and 6 bases from J, the junction kept 10 bases outside the gene matches.

Material for sequencing was peripheral blood. V usage is TRBV3-1 (or the pseudogene TRBV3-2) and J usage is TRBJ2-3, with 9 bases fitting TRBD2. The sequence was collected from a man aged 40-55 years who had recovered from COVID-19. The CDR3 loop is CARGPSGDWDTQYF. In nucleotides, the CDR3 is TGTGCCAGGGGCCCTAGCGGGGACTGGGATACGCAGTATTTT.